The clone carrying this TCR beta chain was observed a single time. Antigen unknown. These data belong to a study of cytomegalovirus exposure and HLA in healthy donors. Study-wide findings and caveats: The study labeled under 200 TCR beta chains cytomegalovirus-associated. For cytomegalovirus status, the classifier reportedly gave diagnoses with high specificity and sensitivity. TCR beta V segments were, for the most part, productive about 87% or about 30% of the time in an earlier analysis.

Donors likely had unrecorded immune exposures despite being nominally healthy when sampled. The study ran its PCR with 60 Vbeta and 13 Jbeta primers. Generated by immunoSEQ multiplex PCR, the TCRdb table keeps only in-frame clones and is missing some. Of about 94,000 clones listed, more than 65% are singletons. V was shortened by 6 bases and J by 7 bases, with 18 bases between the two germline ends. This CDR3 contains 14 residues. The germline V gene has CDR1 MNHEY and CDR2 SMNVEV (reference sequence). The sequence came from a human donor in good health. Sequencing was performed on PBMCs. The rearrangement links TRBV27 to TRBJ1-2, with TRBD1 as a possible D gene (6 bases). The CDR3 is CASRRRGGESGYTF. Here the CDR3 DNA reads TGTGCCAGCAGAAGGAGGGGGGGAGAGAGTGGCTACACCTTC.